This is a list of T cell receptor beta chains from one sample in a study of blood T cell repertoires in COVID-19. Profiled with immunoSEQ multiplex PCR; TCRdb holds only in-frame clones, not every one. The sample carries roughly 340,000 clones, approximately 91% recorded once. The sequenced sample consisted of peripheral blood. Receptor source: a woman between 65 and 79 years old with COVID-19, enrolled during active disease. CDR3s include the opening cysteine and the closing phenylalanine or tryptophan. The D gene is left open where the match is weak. Not every row has a clone size; where given, it reads once, few, many or a size class.

d_call: TRBD1; v_call: TRBV5-1; cdr3_length: 13; clone_size: few; j_call: TRBJ2-7; cdr3_nt: TGCGCCAGCAGCTGGGGACAGCCCGACGAGCAGTACTTC; cdr3_aa: CASSWGQPDEQYF
d_call: NA; v_call: TRBV12-5; cdr3_length: 13; clone_size: NA; j_call: TRBJ1-2; cdr3_nt: TGTGCTAGTGGTATGGGGGGGGAGAGGCCCTACACCTTC; cdr3_aa: CASGMGGERPYTF
d_call: NA; v_call: TRBV18; cdr3_length: 15; clone_size: NA; j_call: TRBJ1-3; cdr3_nt: TGTGCCAGCTCACCCGCGACAGGCTCTGGAAACACCATATATTTT; cdr3_aa: CASSPATGSGNTIYF
d_call: NA; v_call: TRBV29-1; cdr3_length: 15; clone_size: many; j_call: TRBJ1-2; cdr3_nt: TGCAGCGTTGCGGCAGGGTTATCTTCTAACTATGGCTACACCTTC; cdr3_aa: CSVAAGLSSNYGYTF
d_call: TRBD1; v_call: TRBV2; cdr3_length: 18; clone_size: NA; j_call: TRBJ1-5; cdr3_nt: TGTGCCAGCGGATCGGGACAGGGGGCTTGGATTAGCAATCAGCCCCAGCATTTT; cdr3_aa: CASGSGQGAWISNQPQHF
d_call: TRBD1; v_call: TRBV20-1; cdr3_length: 13; clone_size: NA; j_call: TRBJ2-7; cdr3_nt: TGCAGTGCTCGTGACAGGGGGGATTACGAGCAGTACTTC; cdr3_aa: CSARDRGDYEQYF
d_call: NA; v_call: TRBV7-7; cdr3_length: 13; clone_size: NA; j_call: TRBJ2-1; cdr3_nt: TGTGCCAGCAGCTTAGCGCAGGGTCATGAGCAGTTCTTC; cdr3_aa: CASSLAQGHEQFF
d_call: TRBD1; v_call: TRBV4-1; cdr3_length: 18; clone_size: NA; j_call: TRBJ2-4; cdr3_nt: TGCGCCAGCAGCCAGGTCATTACAGGGGGCCTCGCCAAAAACATTCAGTACTTC; cdr3_aa: CASSQVITGGLAKNIQYF
d_call: TRBD1; v_call: TRBV19; cdr3_length: 16; clone_size: NA; j_call: TRBJ2-3; cdr3_nt: TGTGCCAGTAGGTCGCGGACAGGGGGCTCCCCAGATACGCAGTATTTT; cdr3_aa: CASRSRTGGSPDTQYF
d_call: TRBD2; v_call: TRBV7-9; cdr3_length: 14; clone_size: NA; j_call: TRBJ2-3; cdr3_nt: TGTGCCAGCAGCCCGGGGGGGATCGCAGATACGCAGTATTTT; cdr3_aa: CASSPGGIADTQYF
d_call: NA; v_call: TRBV5-6; cdr3_length: 13; clone_size: NA; j_call: TRBJ1-2; cdr3_nt: TGTGCCAGCAGACTTTTAACAGGTGGGGGCTACACCTTC; cdr3_aa: CASRLLTGGGYTF
d_call: TRBD1; v_call: TRBV5-1; cdr3_length: 12; clone_size: NA; j_call: TRBJ2-1; cdr3_nt: TGCGCCAGCAGGGGACAGATATATGAGCAGTTCTTC; cdr3_aa: CASRGQIYEQFF
d_call: NA; v_call: TRBV2; cdr3_length: 14; clone_size: NA; j_call: TRBJ2-5; cdr3_nt: TGTGCCAGCAGTGCGGCCAGCGGCCAAGAGACCCAGTACTTC; cdr3_aa: CASSAASGQETQYF
d_call: TRBD2; v_call: TRBV29-1; cdr3_length: 15; clone_size: NA; j_call: TRBJ2-1; cdr3_nt: TGCAGCGTTGAAGAAGCGGGGGCCCTAAGCGATGAGCAGTTCTTC; cdr3_aa: CSVEEAGALSDEQFF
d_call: NA; v_call: TRBV3-1/TRBV3-2; cdr3_length: 15; clone_size: NA; j_call: TRBJ1-4; cdr3_nt: TGTGCCAGCAGCAAAGGGGTGGGAGATAATGAAAAACTGTTTTTT; cdr3_aa: CASSKGVGDNEKLFF
d_call: NA; v_call: TRBV10-3; cdr3_length: 13; clone_size: NA; j_call: TRBJ1-5; cdr3_nt: TGTGCCATAGCCGGGACTGATGATCAGCCCCAGCATTTT; cdr3_aa: CAIAGTDDQPQHF
d_call: NA; v_call: TRBV5-1; cdr3_length: 13; clone_size: NA; j_call: TRBJ2-7; cdr3_nt: TGCGCCAGCAGCGCTGGGACTGACTACGAGCAGTACTTC; cdr3_aa: CASSAGTDYEQYF
d_call: NA; v_call: TRBV27; cdr3_length: 14; clone_size: NA; j_call: TRBJ2-7; cdr3_nt: TGTGCCAGCAGCACAACAGGGAACGCTTACGAGCAGTACTTC; cdr3_aa: CASSTTGNAYEQYF
d_call: TRBD1; v_call: TRBV15; cdr3_length: 14; clone_size: few; j_call: TRBJ1-2; cdr3_nt: TGTGCCACCCGACAGGGACAGGATGACTATGGCTACACCTTC; cdr3_aa: CATRQGQDDYGYTF
d_call: NA; v_call: TRBV5-1; cdr3_length: 13; clone_size: few; j_call: TRBJ2-7; cdr3_nt: TGCGCCAGCAGCTTGGAACAGGGCTACGAGCAGTACTTC; cdr3_aa: CASSLEQGYEQYF
d_call: TRBD1; v_call: TRBV9; cdr3_length: 15; clone_size: NA; j_call: TRBJ1-2; cdr3_nt: TGTGCCAGCAGGGACAACAGGGGGCCCTTTTATGGCTACACCTTC; cdr3_aa: CASRDNRGPFYGYTF
d_call: TRBD1; v_call: TRBV9; cdr3_length: 16; clone_size: NA; j_call: TRBJ2-5; cdr3_nt: TGTGCCAGCAGCGTAGGGGCAGGGGGCGCGAGGGAGACCCAGTACTTC; cdr3_aa: CASSVGAGGARETQYF
d_call: TRBD2; v_call: TRBV7-9; cdr3_length: 17; clone_size: NA; j_call: TRBJ2-2; cdr3_nt: TGTGCCAGCAGCTTGTCCCGAACTAGCGGGGCGGCCGGGGAGCTGTTTTTT; cdr3_aa: CASSLSRTSGAAGELFF
d_call: NA; v_call: TRBV6-5; cdr3_length: 11; clone_size: NA; j_call: TRBJ1-2; cdr3_nt: TGTGCCACCAGCCCCGACTATGGCTACACCTTC; cdr3_aa: CATSPDYGYTF
d_call: NA; v_call: TRBV19; cdr3_length: 14; clone_size: NA; j_call: TRBJ1-5; cdr3_nt: TGTGCCAGTAGTAGAGACTCCCGGGGACAGCCCCAGCATTTT; cdr3_aa: CASSRDSRGQPQHF
d_call: NA; v_call: TRBV19; cdr3_length: 12; clone_size: NA; j_call: TRBJ1-6; cdr3_nt: TGTGCCAGTAATTACCGGGAATCCCCCCTCCACTTT; cdr3_aa: CASNYRESPLHF
d_call: TRBD2; v_call: TRBV30; cdr3_length: 14; clone_size: NA; j_call: TRBJ2-7; cdr3_nt: TGTGCCTGGAGTCTCGGCGGGGGGCCCTACGAGCAGTACTTC; cdr3_aa: CAWSLGGGPYEQYF
d_call: NA; v_call: TRBV6-2/TRBV6-3; cdr3_length: 14; clone_size: NA; j_call: TRBJ2-3; cdr3_nt: TGTGCCAGCAGTTCGCAGGGTCATACAGATACGCAGTATTTT; cdr3_aa: CASSSQGHTDTQYF
d_call: NA; v_call: TRBV5-4; cdr3_length: 16; clone_size: NA; j_call: TRBJ1-1; cdr3_nt: TGTGCCAGCAGCTATGAGGCACGGCAGATGAACACTGAAGCTTTCTTT; cdr3_aa: CASSYEARQMNTEAFF
d_call: TRBD1; v_call: TRBV4-1; cdr3_length: 18; clone_size: NA; j_call: TRBJ1-3; cdr3_nt: TGCGCCAGCAGCCAAGCCCGACCCTGGGACAGCTCTGGAAACACCATATATTTT; cdr3_aa: CASSQARPWDSSGNTIYF
d_call: TRBD1; v_call: TRBV2; cdr3_length: 12; clone_size: NA; j_call: TRBJ1-1; cdr3_nt: TGTGCCAGTCAGACAGGGGGCACTGAAGCTTTCTTT; cdr3_aa: CASQTGGTEAFF
d_call: NA; v_call: TRBV10-3; cdr3_length: 15; clone_size: NA; j_call: TRBJ1-4; cdr3_nt: TGTGCCATCAGTGAATGGCAGGGGACTAATGAAAAACTGTTTTTT; cdr3_aa: CAISEWQGTNEKLFF
d_call: TRBD1; v_call: TRBV2; cdr3_length: 14; clone_size: NA; j_call: TRBJ2-5; cdr3_nt: TGTGCCAGCATGCCGGGACAGGGAGGAGAGACCCAGTACTTC; cdr3_aa: CASMPGQGGETQYF
d_call: NA; v_call: TRBV7-2; cdr3_length: 13; clone_size: NA; j_call: TRBJ1-6; cdr3_nt: TGTGCCAGCAGCTTCCTGGACAGTTCACCCCTCCACTTT; cdr3_aa: CASSFLDSSPLHF
d_call: NA; v_call: TRBV6-2/TRBV6-3; cdr3_length: 16; clone_size: NA; j_call: TRBJ2-7; cdr3_nt: TGTGCCAGCAGTTACGAACCCGGGGGGCTCTCCTACGAGCAGTACTTC; cdr3_aa: CASSYEPGGLSYEQYF
d_call: NA; v_call: TRBV14; cdr3_length: 13; clone_size: NA; j_call: TRBJ2-3; cdr3_nt: TGTGCCAGCAGCCAAGAAACAACAGATACGCAGTATTTT; cdr3_aa: CASSQETTDTQYF